The rows below give T cell receptor beta chains drawn from one sample of a study of blood T cell repertoires in COVID-19. The protocol was immunoSEQ multiplex PCR, while the TCRdb copy is restricted to in-frame clones and leaves out a portion. The sample holds 150,000 to 200,000 clones; about 81% are singletons and the top ten take about 19%. Sequencing input: peripheral blood. Receptors were obtained from a woman older than 75 with acute or convalescent COVID-19. CDR3s include the opening cysteine and the closing phenylalanine or tryptophan. A D gene is named only where the DNA matches it firmly. Clone size is stated in some rows and not others, as once, few, many or a class when expanded.

D gene	V gene	J gene	clone size	CDR3 DNA	CDR3 protein
TRBD2	TRBV5-4	TRBJ2-3	.	TGTGCCAGCAAGACTAGCGGGGCCCCAGATACGCAGTATTTT	CASKTSGAPDTQYF
.	TRBV10-3	TRBJ2-1	.	TGTGCCATCAGTGAGTCGGGCGACAATGAGCAGTTCTTC	CAISESGDNEQFF
.	TRBV12-3/TRBV12-4	TRBJ1-5	.	TGTGCCAGCAGTTTAACTGCCGGTCAGCCCCAGCATTTT	CASSLTAGQPQHF
TRBD1	TRBV10-3	TRBJ2-1	.	TGTGCCATCAGTGTCTCCGGGACAGATAATGAGCAGTTCTTC	CAISVSGTDNEQFF
.	TRBV28	TRBJ2-6	.	TGTGCCAGCAGTTTCGTCGGTACTGGGGCCAACGTCCTGACTTTC	CASSFVGTGANVLTF
TRBD1	TRBV5-6	TRBJ2-7	.	TGTGCCAGCAGCTTTGTTAAAGGACAGGGAGACTACGAGCAGTACTTC	CASSFVKGQGDYEQYF
TRBD1	TRBV10-3	TRBJ1-2	.	TGTGCCAGTCAACAGGGGGAGGGCTATGGCTACACCTTC	CASQQGEGYGYTF
TRBD2	TRBV19	TRBJ2-2	.	TGTGCCAGTATACGAGGTAGCGGGGGCCCGAACACCGGGGAGCTGTTTTTT	CASIRGSGGPNTGELFF
TRBD2	TRBV11-2	TRBJ2-7	.	TGTGCCAGCAGCTCGGGACTAGCGGGGGGGCTAAGCGGCTCCTACGAGCAGTACTTC	CASSSGLAGGLSGSYEQYF
TRBD1	TRBV29-1	TRBJ2-3	.	TGCAGCGTACAACCGGACAGGAGGAGACACACAGATACGCAGTATTTT	CSVQPDRRRHTDTQYF
.	TRBV5-6	TRBJ1-1	.	TGTGCCAGCAGCTGGGGGCCAGGGAACACTGAAGCTTTCTTT	CASSWGPGNTEAFF
.	TRBV12-5	TRBJ2-1	.	TGTGCTAGTGGTTTAATCCCTAGCCGACCCTTCTTC	CASGLIPSRPFF
.	TRBV6-1	TRBJ1-6	.	TGTGCCAGCAGTGAAGCGCTTCCGGGGAGGGGAGGCAATTCACCCCTCCACTTT	CASSEALPGRGGNSPLHF
TRBD2	TRBV5-1	TRBJ2-1	few	TGCGCCAGCAGCGATGCGGGGGGGCGATACAATGAGCAGTTCTTC	CASSDAGGRYNEQFF
TRBD2	TRBV27	TRBJ2-3	.	TGTGCCAGCAGTTCTAGCGGGCTTAGCACAGATACGCAGTATTTT	CASSSSGLSTDTQYF
.	TRBV6-6	TRBJ1-4	.	TGTGCCAGCAGTCCCTCGGGGGTTACTAATGAAAAACTGTTTTTT	CASSPSGVTNEKLFF
.	TRBV6-6	TRBJ1-2	.	TGTGCCAGCAGAGGGGTGGTCGGCTACACCTTC	CASRGVVGYTF
.	TRBV18	TRBJ2-2	.	TGTGCCAGCTCGACAACTAGCCGGACGAACACCGGGGAGCTGTTTTTT	CASSTTSRTNTGELFF
.	TRBV6-5	TRBJ1-1	.	TGTGCCAGCAGACAGGCCGAACAGAACACTGAAGCTTTCTTT	CASRQAEQNTEAFF
.	TRBV11-2	TRBJ1-1	.	TGTGCCAGCAGCTCGCCCAGGGGCCAGACACCGGCTTGGGGGACTGAAGCTTTCTTT	CASSSPRGQTPAWGTEAFF
TRBD2	TRBV5-1	TRBJ2-4	.	TGCGCCAGCAGCCCGGCGGGAGGGACGAACATTCAGTACTTC	CASSPAGGTNIQYF
TRBD1	TRBV6-1	TRBJ2-1	.	TGTGCCAGCAGTGAATATCGGGACAGGGTGAATGAGCAGTTCTTC	CASSEYRDRVNEQFF
TRBD1	TRBV27	TRBJ2-7	.	TGTGCCAGCAGAGGGCGGGGACAGGGGTCTCGGGAGCAGTACTTC	CASRGRGQGSREQYF
TRBD2	TRBV5-4	TRBJ2-1	.	TGTGCCAGCAGCTCAAACGGACTAGCGGGAGGTAACAATGAGCAGTTCTTC	CASSSNGLAGGNNEQFF
.	TRBV6-2/TRBV6-3	TRBJ1-1	.	TGTGCCAGCAGTTACCCCGGGGGGCTGAACACTGAAGCTTTCTTT	CASSYPGGLNTEAFF
TRBD1	TRBV10-3	TRBJ2-7	.	TGTGCCATCAGTGGCGGGACAGGTGTTACCTACGAGCAGTACTTC	CAISGGTGVTYEQYF
TRBD2	TRBV7-2	TRBJ2-5	.	TGTGCCAGCAGCTTCCCAGCGGGGGGGCAAGAGACCCAGTACTTC	CASSFPAGGQETQYF
.	TRBV5-5	TRBJ1-1	few	TGTGCCAGCAGCTTCGGGGGGAATTGGAACACTGAAGCTTTCTTT	CASSFGGNWNTEAFF
.	TRBV24-1	TRBJ2-2	few	TGTGCCACCAGTGATCCCATAACAGGGTTAGTCCCCGGGGAGCTGTTTTTT	CATSDPITGLVPGELFF
.	TRBV28	TRBJ2-3	once	TGTGCCAGCAGTTTAACGGGGTCTCAATTCAGGGATACGCAGTATTTT	CASSLTGSQFRDTQYF
TRBD1	TRBV7-8	TRBJ2-5	once	TGTGCCAGCAGCTTGGACAGGGGGGAGACCCAGTACTTC	CASSLDRGETQYF
TRBD1	TRBV10-1	TRBJ2-7	once	TGCGCCAGCGGGACAGGGAGCTTCGAGCAGTACTTC	CASGTGSFEQYF
.	TRBV27	TRBJ1-2	.	TGTGCCAGCAGCCCCTTCGGGGGGCGCTTAGTTCGCGGTGGCTACACCTTC	CASSPFGGRLVRGGYTF
.	TRBV27	TRBJ1-4	.	TGTGCCAGCACCTACCACGTAGGGGATGAAAAACTGTTTTTT	CASTYHVGDEKLFF
.	TRBV7-9	TRBJ2-1	.	TGTGCCAGCAGCTTAATCTTTGGCAAATACAATGAGCAGTTCTTC	CASSLIFGKYNEQFF
TRBD1	TRBV5-1	TRBJ1-1	.	TGCGCCAGCACAAATCAGGGGGACACTGAAGCTTTCTTT	CASTNQGDTEAFF
TRBD2	TRBV5-1	TRBJ2-7	.	TGCGCCAGCAGCACGGGAGGGGGGCAGTGGGACGAGCAGTACTTC	CASSTGGGQWDEQYF
.	TRBV29-1	TRBJ2-1	.	TGCAGCGGGAGGGGTCCCTCTTACAATGAGCAGTTCTTC	CSGRGPSYNEQFF
.	TRBV19	TRBJ1-5	few	TGTGCCAGTAAAACACAGGGCTTTAGCAATCAGCCCCAGCATTTT	CASKTQGFSNQPQHF
TRBD1	TRBV6-5	TRBJ1-1	.	TGTGCCAGCAGTTACTCTCAGGGGGCTGGGAACACTGAAGCTTTCTTT	CASSYSQGAGNTEAFF
TRBD1	TRBV10-2	TRBJ2-3	medium-sized	TGCGCCAGCGAGCGACAGGGGGCGCCGGGAACAGATACGCAGTATTTT	CASERQGAPGTDTQYF
.	TRBV21-1	TRBJ2-7	.	TGTGCCAGCAGCGCCCCGTGCGGGAGGCCCCTCTACGAGCAGTACTTC	CASSAPCGRPLYEQYF
TRBD2	TRBV5-1	TRBJ2-5	.	TGCGCCAGCAGCCTTAACGCACAGACTAGCGGGGTAGAGACCCAGTACTTC	CASSLNAQTSGVETQYF
TRBD1	TRBV6-5	TRBJ1-2	.	TGTGCCAGCAGTTACGTGTCAGGGGGCGGCTACACCTTC	CASSYVSGGGYTF
TRBD1	TRBV5-4	TRBJ1-6	.	TGTGCCAGCAGCTTGGCCAGGGGGGAGAATTCACCCCTCCACTTT	CASSLARGENSPLHF
TRBD2	TRBV7-3	TRBJ2-3	.	TGTGCCAGCAGCACGCGACATAGCGGGGGAACCACAGATACGCAGTATTTT	CASSTRHSGGTTDTQYF
.	TRBV20-1	TRBJ1-6	.	TGCAGTGCTGGACAGCACTCACCCCTCCACTTT	CSAGQHSPLHF
.	TRBV9	TRBJ1-2	.	TGTGCCAGCAGCGTAAACAGTAGAAACTATGGCTACACCTTC	CASSVNSRNYGYTF
TRBD2	TRBV5-6	TRBJ2-1	.	TGTGCCAGCATCGATCGACTAGCGGGCTACAATGAGCAGTTCTTC	CASIDRLAGYNEQFF
.	TRBV11-2	TRBJ1-3	.	TGTGCCAGCAGCTTACTGGGGGGGAGAACTGGAAACACCATATATTTT	CASSLLGGRTGNTIYF
TRBD1	TRBV11-2	TRBJ2-7	once	TGTGCCAGCAGCTCAGGATGGGACAGCTACGAGCAGTACTTC	CASSSGWDSYEQYF
TRBD1	TRBV10-3	TRBJ2-7	few	TGTGCCATCAGTGCCCGACAGGGATCCTACGAGCAGTACTTC	CAISARQGSYEQYF